This TCR beta chain was sequenced in a study of radiation and T cells in renal cell carcinoma. Assay: immunoSEQ multiplex PCR; the TCRdb copy retains only in-frame clones and omits some. Here the sample spans roughly 100,000 clones, 80% to 90% being singletons. Time point here: blood 4 weeks post-SBRT, at nephrectomy. The treatment is: 15 Gy SBRT to primary tumor, nephrectomy 4 weeks later. Nephrectomy followed 15 Gy stereotactic body radiation by 4 weeks. This clone was recorded only once. Its antigen is still unknown. With 1 base removed from V and 4 bases from J, the gap between germline ends came to 17 bases. The CDR3 spans 16 residues. Germline V gene sequence: CDR1 SGHDN, CDR2 FVKESK. Study findings and constraints: From baseline, blood top tumor clonotypes peaked at 2 weeks post-radiation.

The specimen comprised blood, sampled from a patient whose treatment included radiotherapy and nephrectomy. The sequence was collected from a man aged 55 to 70 with renal cell carcinoma. The chain uses TRBV14 and TRBJ2-7; perhaps TRBD1 as D (6 bases). The chain's CDR3 is CASSQGLRGHLYEQYF. CDR3 DNA: TGTGCCAGCAGCCAAGGTCTAAGGGGACACCTATACGAGCAGTACTTC.